These T cell receptor beta chains were read from a single sample in a study of shared clonotypes between healthy human individuals. The assay was immunoSEQ multiplex PCR, and TCRdb's table has in-frame clones only and misses some. The table records approximately 1,500,000 clones, around 98% of them present only once. Sequencing input: naive CD4+ T cells sorted from blood. These receptors all stem from a man aged 25 to 45 in good health. The CDR3 runs from the conserved cysteine through the conserved F or W. The D gene is left open where the match is weak. The size entry is marked missing in some rows and otherwise reads once, few, many or a size class.

D gene	V gene	J gene	clone size	CDR3 DNA	CDR3 protein
NA	TRBV2	TRBJ2-5	NA	TGTGCCAGCAGTGGCAGGGTAGGAGAGACCCAGTACTTC	CASSGRVGETQYF
TRBD2	TRBV29-1	TRBJ2-3	NA	TGCAGCGTTTCGACTAGCGGGAGCACAGATACGCAGTATTTT	CSVSTSGSTDTQYF
NA	TRBV6-5	TRBJ2-1	NA	TGTGCCAGCAGTCTCCCGGGACACATGAACAATGAGCAGTTCTTC	CASSLPGHMNNEQFF
NA	TRBV5-1	TRBJ2-3	NA	TGCGCCAGCAGTGGTTGGGACGGGAGCACAGATACGCAGTATTTT	CASSGWDGSTDTQYF
NA	TRBV2	TRBJ2-3	NA	TGTGCCAGCAGCACAGGTAGCTGGGCAGGCACAGATACGCAGTATTTT	CASSTGSWAGTDTQYF
NA	TRBV27	TRBJ2-7	NA	TGTGCCAGCGGATCCGCCGGGACACTGTCCTACGAGCAGTACTTC	CASGSAGTLSYEQYF
NA	TRBV5-1	TRBJ2-3	NA	TGCGCCAGCAGCGAAGTCGCAGATACGCAGTATTTT	CASSEVADTQYF
NA	TRBV28	TRBJ2-7	NA	TGTGCCAGCAGTTTGCGGTATACAGGGACCTACGAGCAGTACTTC	CASSLRYTGTYEQYF
NA	TRBV20-1	TRBJ1-2	NA	TGCAGTGCTAGAGATTTAGTTGGCTACACCTTC	CSARDLVGYTF
NA	TRBV29-1	TRBJ2-1	NA	TGCAGCGTTGGTGCCTCCTACAATGAGCAGTTCTTC	CSVGASYNEQFF
TRBD2	TRBV5-1	TRBJ2-5	NA	TGCGCCAGCAGCTTGGCCGGGGGGGAGACCCAGTACTTC	CASSLAGGETQYF
TRBD2	TRBV7-9	TRBJ2-3	NA	TGTGCCAGCCCCCCGACTAGCAGCACAGATACGCAGTATTTT	CASPPTSSTDTQYF
NA	TRBV2	TRBJ2-1	once	TGTGCCAGCAGAGTCGGTCGCTACAATGAGCAGTTCTTC	CASRVGRYNEQFF
NA	TRBV5-8	TRBJ2-7	NA	TGTGCCAGCAGCTTGCGCCCGGGGGCTTCCTACGAGCAGTACTTC	CASSLRPGASYEQYF
NA	TRBV7-6	TRBJ2-2	NA	TGTGCCAGCAGCCCTTTCCATGGGATCGGGGAGCTGTTTTTT	CASSPFHGIGELFF
NA	TRBV20-1	TRBJ2-5	NA	TGCAGTGCTAGTCCAGGGGAGACCCAGTACTTC	CSASPGETQYF
NA	TRBV10-1	TRBJ1-1	once	TGCGCCAGCAGTGATGGAGCTGAAGCTTTCTTT	CASSDGAEAFF
TRBD1	TRBV19	TRBJ2-1	NA	TGTGCCAGTAAAGGGGGGACAGGGTTTTTGAGCTCCTACAATGAGCAGTTCTTC	CASKGGTGFLSSYNEQFF
TRBD2	TRBV7-7	TRBJ2-1	NA	TGTGCTAGCAGCGCCCTCGGGACTAGCGGGGACAATGAGCAGTTCTTC	CASSALGTSGDNEQFF
NA	TRBV28	TRBJ2-7	NA	TGTGCCAGCAGTTTATTCGGACAGCTAACCTCCTACGAGCAGTACTTC	CASSLFGQLTSYEQYF
TRBD2	TRBV10-3	TRBJ2-1	NA	TGTGCCATCAGTGAGTCCCTAGCGGGCTCGATGGGTGAGCAGTTCTTC	CAISESLAGSMGEQFF
TRBD2	TRBV5-1	TRBJ2-3	NA	TGCGCCAGCAGCCACGGACTAGCGATGGCCGTTGCTACGCAGTATTTT	CASSHGLAMAVATQYF
TRBD1	TRBV7-8	TRBJ2-7	NA	TGTGCCAGCAGCTTCCTACACCTACCGGGACAGGGGTTCTACGAGCAGTACTTC	CASSFLHLPGQGFYEQYF
TRBD1	TRBV18	TRBJ2-1	NA	TGTGCCAGCTCACCACTCGATTCCGGGACAGGGCATCCCAATGAGCAGTTCTTC	CASSPLDSGTGHPNEQFF
NA	TRBV11-2	TRBJ2-3	NA	TGTGCCAGCAGCACCGTCCGGGGCCGGTTCACAGATACGCAGTATTTT	CASSTVRGRFTDTQYF
NA	TRBV19	TRBJ2-7	NA	TGTGCCAGTAGTGCACCGGGACAAACAATTAGGCAGTACTTC	CASSAPGQTIRQYF
TRBD1	TRBV27	TRBJ1-4	once	TGTGCCAGCAGTTTATGGGGGACAGGGTATAATGAAAAACTGTTTTTT	CASSLWGTGYNEKLFF
TRBD1	TRBV11-2	TRBJ2-2	NA	TGTGCCAGCAGCTTAGGACAGGGGTACACCGGGGAGCTGTTTTTT	CASSLGQGYTGELFF
TRBD2	TRBV2	TRBJ2-3	NA	TGTGCCAGCGGACTAGCGGGAGGCACGCAGTATTTT	CASGLAGGTQYF
NA	TRBV19	TRBJ1-5	NA	TGTGCCAGTAGATACGGGGCTGAGTCTAATCAGCCCCAGCATTTT	CASRYGAESNQPQHF
TRBD2	TRBV7-6	TRBJ2-7	NA	TGTGCCAGCAGTCGCGGTAGCGGGAGCCTGATTACCTACGAGCAGTACTTC	CASSRGSGSLITYEQYF
NA	TRBV7-9	TRBJ1-2	NA	TGTGCCAGCAGCATTCGGGGGCACACTAACTATGGCTACACCTTC	CASSIRGHTNYGYTF
NA	TRBV19	TRBJ1-1	NA	TGTGCCAGTAAGGACGGAATCTTCCGGCCGAACACTGAAGCTTTCTTT	CASKDGIFRPNTEAFF
NA	TRBV28	TRBJ1-5	NA	TGTGCCAGCAGTTTAGACGCGGGGCCTGGTGGCAATCAGCCCCAGCATTTT	CASSLDAGPGGNQPQHF
TRBD1	TRBV5-5	TRBJ2-7	NA	TGTGCCAGCAGCTTGGTAGGGACAGGGGCCTACGAGCAGTACTTC	CASSLVGTGAYEQYF
NA	TRBV2	TRBJ2-1	NA	TGTGCCAGCAGTGAGGAATTTAGCTCCTACAATGAGCAGTTCTTC	CASSEEFSSYNEQFF
TRBD1	TRBV19	TRBJ2-7	NA	TGTGCCAGTAGTATTAGGGACAGCTACGAGCAGTACTTC	CASSIRDSYEQYF
NA	TRBV19	TRBJ2-7	NA	TGTGCCAGTAGTATAGAAAAAGGCAGGGGAGTGTTCGAGCAGTACTTC	CASSIEKGRGVFEQYF
TRBD1	TRBV5-6	TRBJ2-7	NA	TGTGCCAGCAGCTTGGGTGACAGGGACGAGCAGTACTTC	CASSLGDRDEQYF
NA	TRBV5-4	TRBJ2-7	NA	TGTGCCAGCAGCTTGACCCACTCGGACGAGCAGTACTTC	CASSLTHSDEQYF
TRBD2	TRBV2	TRBJ2-2	NA	TGTGCCAGCGGGGAACTAGCGGGAAACACCGGGGAGCTGTTTTTT	CASGELAGNTGELFF
NA	TRBV28	TRBJ2-5	NA	TGTGCCTGCAGCGACAGGGACTCGGAAGAGACCCAGTACTTC	CACSDRDSEETQYF
NA	TRBV12-5	TRBJ1-3	NA	TGTGCTAGTGGTCCTACTCGGACTGTAGAAAACTCTGGAAACACCATATATTTT	CASGPTRTVENSGNTIYF
NA	TRBV29-1	TRBJ2-3	NA	TGCAGCGTTCACGGAGCCCGACGGGATACGCAGTATTTT	CSVHGARRDTQYF